The clone carrying this T cell receptor (beta chain) appeared a single time. What it binds is not known. These data come from a study of T cell clonotyping in hematopoietic cell transplantation. Whole-study findings and limits: Few recipient clonotypes overlapped donors; over 97% were de novo at given depth.

Germline CDR1 and CDR2: SGHRS and YFSETQ. This CDR3 is built from 15 residues. Trimming cost V 3 bases and J 6 bases; bases outside gene matches: 8. Clones were read by immunoSEQ multiplex PCR, and TCRdb kept only the in-frame ones, dropping some. The sample has approximately 44,000 clones, 94% seen once. The specimen was peripheral blood mononuclear cells. The origin of this receptor is a woman in her forties or fifties in good health. Some clones in this sample may be carry-over from other donors' samples. The chain employs TRBV5-1 and TRBJ2-1; the match to TRBD2 covers 8 bases. The CDR3 nucleotides are TGCGCCAGCAGCTCAAATAGCGGGGACTTCAATGAGCAGTTCTTC. Residues: CASSSNSGDFNEQFF.